Sequencing of this T cell receptor beta chain was carried out in a study of beta chain features in type 1 diabetes. The purity of all sorted populations exceeded 98%. This clone showed up just once. Its antigen is not identified. Findings and caveats of the study: Healthy donors had naive, central memory and Treg TCRB repertoires that appeared less similar than those seen among patients. More deletions and fewer insertions at VDJ junctions were found in patients with type 1 diabetes. All four CD4+ subsets of Type 1 diabetes patients contained TCRB CDR3s that were moderately but significantly shorter.

Reverse transcription of all isolated RNA meant that expressed TCRB transcripts were sequenced. The assay was immunoSEQ multiplex PCR, and TCRdb's table has in-frame clones only and misses some. The profile shows around 150,000 clones, about 8.1% of them singletons. This CDR3 has 15 amino acids. Trimming took 1 base from V and 1 from J, leaving 9 bases between them. Germline CDR1 SGHNT, CDR2 YENEEA. The chain carries TRBV11-3 and TRBJ2-3, with unresolved D. The source is a woman aged 18-35 years with type 1 diabetes. Sequencing was performed on central memory CD4+ T cells from blood. The CDR3 loop reads CASSLVLTGTDTQYF. DNA for the CDR3: TGTGCCAGCAGCTTAGTCCTAACCGGCACAGATACGCAGTATTTT.